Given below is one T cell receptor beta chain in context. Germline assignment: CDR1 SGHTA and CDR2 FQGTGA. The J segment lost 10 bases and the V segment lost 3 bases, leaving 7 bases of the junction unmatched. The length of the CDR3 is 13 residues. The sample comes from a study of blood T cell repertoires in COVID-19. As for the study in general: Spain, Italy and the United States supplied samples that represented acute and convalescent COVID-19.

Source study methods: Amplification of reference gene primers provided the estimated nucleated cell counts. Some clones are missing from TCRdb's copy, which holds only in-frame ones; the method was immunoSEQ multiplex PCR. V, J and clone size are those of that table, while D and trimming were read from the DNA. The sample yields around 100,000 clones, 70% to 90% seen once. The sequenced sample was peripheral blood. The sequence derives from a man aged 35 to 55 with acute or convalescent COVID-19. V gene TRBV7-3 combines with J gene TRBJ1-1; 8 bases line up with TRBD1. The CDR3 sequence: CASSFVDRAPAFF. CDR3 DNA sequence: TGTGCCAGCAGCTTTGTGGACAGGGCCCCAGCTTTCTTT.